The entry below describes one T cell receptor (beta chain). No cognate antigen has been identified for it. A junction end diverges from the germline sequence, so it may reflect a read error. Library preparation employed multiplex PCR. TCRdb lists the instrument as Illumina HiSeq 4000. To build TCR beta libraries, CDR3 regions were amplified by Arm-PCR using iRepertoire HTBI primers. PCR products were gel purified before sequencing. Under the source paper's analysis protocol: A total of 62 TRBV and 14 TRBJ segments were identified across samples and were used for gene usage analysis of CDR3 amino acid clonotypes. Filtered high-quality paired reads were merged into contigs using COPE and FqMerger. BLAST was used to align contigs to IMGT TRBV, TRBD and TRBJ reference genes, and CDR3 was defined according to IMGT. Any clonotype with a frequency above 0.1% was counted as a highly expanded clone. Repertoire diversity was measured by Shannon entropy, and V-J evenness by the Gini coefficient. A clonotype found in more than one individual was treated as public. TCRdb passed the public sequencing reads through fastp at Q25 and MiXCR, retaining productive beta sequences. Each entry merges the rows of one CDR3 protein and shows their most common DNA and genes. TCRdb's processing, not the authors' own work, is the source of the V and J calls. Across this sample there are under 800,000 distinct CDR3 sequences, with about 16% seen only once. Approximately 18% of the sample is taken by the ten largest.

CDR1 and CDR2 are read off the germline V gene (reference sequence) as LNHDA and SQIVND. The cysteine opens and the phenylalanine closes a CDR3 of 13 amino acids. CDR3 DNA is the only sequence kept; it has 39 bases, read in frame from the first base. The data are from a study of regulatory T cells in long-lasting Graves disease (dated by TCRdb to about 2021). A note on the overall study: Patients with newly diagnosed Graves' disease had been on antithyroid drugs for under 3 months. Peripheral blood TCR sequencing and RNA sequencing compared persistent Graves' disease patients with newly diagnosed Graves' disease patients. The study took place in China and was registered as a clinical trial. A total of around 35 samples underwent TCR sequencing: around 13 from persistent and around 20 from newly diagnosed Graves' disease patients.

This specimen's time point label, interpreted: newly diagnosed GD, antithyroid drugs for less than 3 months. For both TCR sequencing and RNA sequencing, RNA was extracted from PBMCs using TRIzol. The diagnosis of Graves' disease was made according to American Thyroid Association guidelines. The patients came from an endocrinology department in Xi'an, China. Each patient gave roughly 8.4 milliliters of peripheral blood, collected in an EDTA anticoagulant tube. PBMCs were isolated by Ficoll Paque Plus density gradient separation without further T cell sorting. An Agilent 2100 Bioanalyzer and agarose gel were used to check RNA quality, while a NanoDrop 2000 measured RNA concentration. General study outcomes and caveats: The authors acknowledged the small sample size as a limitation that may reduce accuracy. Compared with newly diagnosed patients, persistent Graves' disease patients had lower TCR Shannon entropy and fewer highly expanded clones, which suggests clonal expansion. Because the primary lesion, thyroid tissue, could not be accessed, the study looked at peripheral blood alone. Patients with persistent disease shared more public clonotypes (about 2,700) than newly diagnosed patients did (approximately 1,000). Sequencing and analysis were limited to the TCR beta chain. Preferential use of TRBV28, TRBJ1-2 and TRBJ2-5 was observed in persistent disease, whereas TRBV20-1 and TRBJ2-1 were favored in newly diagnosed disease.

These data were also reused for a study on T cells in Graves' hyperthyroidism and ophthalmopathy. That second report states: Stable Graves' hyperthyroidism was defined as no progression to ophthalmopathy during 18 months of follow-up. Hyperthyroidism patients were newly diagnosed, with disease duration under 2 months, and aged 18 to 65 years. Any patient with an uncontrolled infection, another autoimmune disease, pregnancy or lactation was excluded. Diagnoses relied on clinical symptoms, serum thyroxine and TRAb, thyroid ultrasound and orbital computed tomography. The first round of RT-PCR for the TCR CDR3 was performed with the HTBI primer set and the Qiagen OneStep RT-PCR kit. Most expanded thyroid clonotypes (frequency above 0.001) were also detected in blood, suggesting blood repertoires may reflect thyroid immune responses. A 13 V-J signature model separated ophthalmopathy from stable hyperthyroidism, with roughly 88% sensitivity and roughly 81% specificity in cross-validation and 80%/75% in testing. During validation, the model predicted progression to ophthalmopathy a median of approximately 6 months ahead of onset, with more than 55% sensitivity and 72% to 80% specificity. A discovery cohort of roughly 100 patients, about 43 with Graves' ophthalmopathy and about 58 with stable Graves' hyperthyroidism, was used to find distinguishing TCR V-J signatures. An independent validation cohort of under 20 hyperthyroidism patients and more than 15 patients who later progressed to ophthalmopathy tested prospective prediction of ophthalmopathy. For training and testing, the 100 or so patients in the discovery cohort were randomly divided in a 7:3 ratio. Thyroid tissue and blood T-cell repertoires from six Graves' hyperthyroidism patients were also compared in the study. Once sampling was done, hyperthyroidism patients were given methimazole at a starting dose of 30 mg daily, whereas ophthalmopathy patients were given high-dose intravenous methylprednisolone. The libraries were constructed in a second round of multiplex PCR and then size-selected and purified. Paired-end sequencing of the libraries was performed with 100 bp reads on an Illumina HiSeq2000. SOAPnuke was used to process the raw data, removing reads that contained adapters or uncalled bases, had a mean Phred below 15, or lacked an exact match to the constant primer or identifier. COPE v1.2.5 was used to merge high-quality paired reads, and clonotypes were defined as unique nucleotide sequences. MiTCR v1.1 was used to align clonotypes to the IMGT TRBV, TRBD and TRBJ reference segments. Only V-J combinations with frequency above 0.0001, covering 99.2% of repertoires, were analysed. The TCS score was defined as the ratio of F50 (clonal expansion) to E x V (chaos), calculated using BLOSUM62-based TCRdist between CDR3 peptides within each V-J. Welch's t-statistics and random forest reduced approximately 520 V-J features to 13, which were used in a naive Bayes classifier (R e1071). Sample size was not statistically predetermined, and investigators were not blinded to group allocation. The paper reports TCR Vbeta CDR3 sequencing of roughly 140 peripheral blood samples: 43 ophthalmopathy, approximately 74 hyperthyroidism and around 17 progressor patients.

The sample here was peripheral blood mononuclear cells (PBMCs), taken at new diagnosis, from a patient treated with antithyroid drugs. The source is a woman younger than 45 with Graves disease. Donor details come from another sample of the same person, matched by shared clones. Rearrangement joined TRBV19 to TRBJ1-5; the best D guess is TRBD1, with 6 bases matching. The DNA sequence is given as TGTACCAGTAACCCCAGGGGTAATCAGCCCCAGCATTTT. Translated, it reads CTSNPRGNQPQHF.